Following are 21 T cell receptor beta chains from one sample sequenced in a study of blood T cell repertoires in COVID-19. The data were produced by immunoSEQ multiplex PCR, yet TCRdb's version contains in-frame clones alone and is incomplete. Found here are 11,000 to 15,000 clones, 87% of them singletons; the top ten hold roughly 5.6%. The specimen was peripheral blood. These TCRs come from a human donor in a cohort sampled during active COVID-19.

The chain combines TRBV7-9 with TRBJ2-1; weak D call: TRBD2 (5 bases). Between the trimmed V and J ends, which lost 8 bases and 2 bases, there was a span of 13 bases. The CDR3 consists of 14 residues. Germline CDR1 is SEHNR and CDR2 is FQNEAQ (reference sequence). The DNA of the CDR3 is TGTGCCAGCCTTCGACGGGGAACCTACAATGAGCAGTTCTTC. Translated: CASLRRGTYNEQFF.

J is TRBJ2-3 and V is TRBV9; possibly TRBD1 for D (6 bases). The CDR3 length is 16 residues. Trimming cost V 3 bases and J 4 bases, with 18 bases left between them. Germline CDR1 reads SGDLS; CDR2 reads YYNGEE. CDR3 loop: CASSGTGKEISDTQYF. CDR3 nucleotide sequence: TGTGCCAGCAGCGGTACAGGGAAGGAAATTTCAGATACGCAGTATTTT.

For this clone: Within the sample, other DNA sequences also encode this same CDR3. This chain uses TRBV6-5 with TRBJ2-1, with 10 bases identical to TRBD1. After removal of 0 bases from V and 5 bases from J, the junction contained 1 base not matched to a gene. The CDR3 loop spans 15 amino acids. Germline lookup yields CDR1 MNHEY and CDR2 SVGAGI. The CDR3 loop reads CASSYSGQGNNEQFF. The DNA of the CDR3 is TGTGCCAGCAGTTACTCGGGACAGGGGAACAATGAGCAGTTCTTC.

The chain employs TRBV19 and TRBJ2-2; the match to TRBD1 covers 8 bases. V was clipped by 10 bases and J by 6 bases; unmatched bases: 19. Looked up from germline, CDR1 is LNHDA and CDR2 is SQIVND (reference sequence). The CDR3 is 17 amino acids. The CDR3 DNA reads TGTGCCAAGGAGTTTACCGGACAGGGAAAATTTGCCGGGGAGCTGTTTTTT. Its protein product is CAKEFTGQGKFAGELFF.

The chain uses TRBV5-6 and TRBJ2-3; D may be TRBD1 (5 bases). The CDR3 spans 14 residues. Trimming took 4 bases from V and 2 from J, leaving 11 bases between them. Germline V gene lookup returns CDR1 SGHDT and CDR2 YYEEEE. CDR3 sequence: CASSGATTTDTQYF. DNA for the CDR3: TGTGCCAGCAGCGGGGCAACCACCACAGATACGCAGTATTTT.

V usage is TRBV6-6 and J usage is TRBJ2-5; a possible D gene is TRBD2 (6 bases). CDR3 length: 14 residues. Germline-derived CDR1 and CDR2 are MNHNY and SVGAGI (reference sequence). V was cut by 2 bases and J by 5 bases, with 12 bases left in between. The CDR3 region is CASSYMEGLETQYF. The CDR3 DNA reads TGTGCCAGCAGTTACATGGAGGGCCTGGAGACCCAGTACTTC.

This clone was recorded once. The V and J genes are TRBV24-1 and TRBJ1-5; D is undetermined. The V end was cut by 5 bases, the J end by 0 bases, with 10 bases between. The length of the CDR3 is 15 residues. From germline, CDR1 is KGHDR and CDR2 SFDVKD. The CDR3 protein is CATSGMGNSNQPQHF. CDR3 in DNA: TGTGCCACCAGTGGGATGGGCAATAGCAATCAGCCCCAGCATTTT.

The chain joins TRBV10-1 to TRBJ2-5, with TRBD1 matching 7 bases. The CDR3 covers 13 residues. The V segment lost 2 bases and the J segment 3 bases; nucleotides outside the gene matches: 0. Germline assignment: CDR1 WNHNN and CDR2 SYGVQD (reference sequence). The CDR3 spells CASSEDREETQYF. CDR3 DNA: TGCGCCAGCAGTGAGGACAGGGAAGAGACCCAGTACTTC.

This chain links TRBV27 with TRBJ1-3, with D perhaps matching TRBD1 (6 bases). Trimming left V 2 bases short and J 2 bases short, with 10 bases between. The CDR3 contains 15 residues. CDR1 MNHEY and CDR2 SMNVEV come from the germline V gene (reference sequence). In DNA, the CDR3 is TGTGCCAGCAGTTTACTTCCAGGGGCTGGAAACACCATATATTTT. Protein product: CASSLLPGAGNTIYF.

J is TRBJ2-4 and V is TRBV30; the match to TRBD2 covers 9 bases. V shed 0 bases, J shed 6 bases, and the junction held 0 bases outside the gene matches. Per germline, CDR1 GTSNPN and CDR2 SVGIG (reference sequence). The CDR3 has 13 amino acids. The CDR3 DNA is TGTGCCTGGAGTGTACTAGCGGGAAACATTCAGTACTTC. This sequence encodes CAWSVLAGNIQYF.

The chain couples TRBV5-4 to TRBJ2-3, with D possibly being TRBD1 (6 bases). CDR1 SGHNT and CDR2 YYREEE come from the germline V gene (reference sequence). The CDR3 has 18 amino acids. The germline V and J ends were trimmed by 0 bases and 5 bases, with 22 bases remaining between them. As DNA, the CDR3 is TGTGCCAGCAGCTTGGCCCCAGGTCCCCCAGGGGTTGGAGATACGCAGTATTTT. As protein: CASSLAPGPPGVGDTQYF.

The chain carries TRBV18 and TRBJ2-7, with unresolved D. CDR1 KGHSH and CDR2 LQKENI come from the germline V gene. Trimming removed 8 bases at V and 4 bases at J, with 15 bases between. This CDR3 contains 13 residues. The DNA of the CDR3 is TGTGCCAGCGATCCTACGGGTTCTTACGAGCAGTACTTC. Translated, it gives CASDPTGSYEQYF.

The chain employs TRBV2 and TRBJ2-1, with 9 bases that match TRBD1. The germline V gene has CDR1 SNHLY and CDR2 FYNNEI. The CDR3 length is 14 residues. V shed 8 bases, J shed 8 bases, and the junction held 10 bases outside the gene matches. CDR3 sequence: CASEDRGPKDEQFF. The DNA for the CDR3 is TGTGCCAGCGAGGACAGGGGCCCTAAAGATGAGCAGTTCTTC.

The chain is built from TRBV4-2 and TRBJ1-6, with 9 bases identical to TRBD1. The CDR3 consists of 14 residues. Germline CDR1 is LGHNA and CDR2 is YNFKEQ. The V segment lost 4 bases and the J segment 9 bases; nucleotides outside the gene matches: 4. DNA of the CDR3: TGTGCCAGCAGCCTGGGACAGGGAAGTTCACCCCTCCACTTT. It yields the protein CASSLGQGSSPLHF.

This clone appeared a few times. This chain connects TRBV5-6 to TRBJ2-5; 9 bases are a match to TRBD1. The CDR3 is 14 amino acids. Germline CDR1 SGHDT, CDR2 YYEEEE. Unmatched junction bases numbered 6, after V lost 5 bases and J lost 4 bases. CDR3 sequence reads: CASSSNRGLETQYF. The DNA of the CDR3 is TGTGCCAGCAGTTCCAACAGGGGGCTAGAGACCCAGTACTTC.

This chain links TRBV7-8 with TRBJ1-3; weak D call: TRBD1 (6 bases). Trimming took off 2 bases at V and 0 bases at J, with 17 bases between the two ends. Germline CDR1 is SGHVS and CDR2 is FQNEAQ. The CDR3 extends over 18 amino acids. The CDR3 spells CASSLQADGGLSGNTIYF. For the CDR3, the DNA is TGTGCCAGCAGCTTACAGGCCGACGGGGGGCTCTCTGGAAACACCATATATTTT.

The chain recombines TRBV6-5 with TRBJ2-1, with 11 nucleotides matching TRBD2. The CDR3 sequence is 15 residues long. Trimming removed 7 bases from V and 4 bases from J; junction bases left unmatched: 6. Germline V lookup: CDR1 MNHEY, CDR2 SVGAGI. The DNA of the CDR3 is TGTGCCAGCAATGCCGGGACTAGCGGATACAATGAGCAGTTCTTC. Its translation is CASNAGTSGYNEQFF.

The chain employs TRBV6-4 and TRBJ1-1, with no clear D. V was clipped by 4 bases and J by 2 bases, with 14 bases between them. The CDR3 totals 15 residues. The V gene's germline CDR1 is MRHNA and CDR2 SNTAGT. The CDR3 region has the DNA TGTGCCAGCAGTGCCGCAACCCGGGGAAACACTGAAGCTTTCTTT. Translated, it gives CASSAATRGNTEAFF.

The chain is built from TRBV7-2 and TRBJ2-5; 8 bases fit TRBD1. The J segment lost 2 bases and the V segment lost 5 bases, leaving 7 bases of the junction unmatched. The CDR3 has 15 amino acids. The germline V gene encodes CDR1 SGHTA and CDR2 FQGNSA. CDR3 DNA sequence: TGTGCCAGCAGCGCCGACAGGGGCCGGCAAGAGACCCAGTACTTC. Its translation is CASSADRGRQETQYF.

The CDR3 DNA reads TGTGCCAGCAGTTTTAGGACTAGTGGAGAGACCCAGTACTTC. Its protein product is CASSFRTSGETQYF. This chain joins TRBV27 and TRBJ2-5; 7 bases agree with TRBD2. Trimming at V came to 3 bases and at J to 4 bases, leaving 5 bases not matched to a gene. CDR3 length equals 14 residues. Germline lookup yields CDR1 MNHEY and CDR2 SMNVEV (reference sequence).

The chain couples TRBV7-8 to TRBJ2-7; 7 positions match TRBD1. CDR3 length equals 17 residues. After removal of 3 bases from V and 3 bases from J, the junction contained 14 bases not matched to a gene. The germline gives CDR1 SGHVS, CDR2 FQNEAQ. CDR3 DNA: TGTGCCAGCAGCTTGAACTCCCCCGGGACAGCTTTCTACGAGCAGTACTTC. Protein: CASSLNSPGTAFYEQYF. Together with reference TRBV7-8 and TRBJ2-7, the CDR3 gives the full variable domain: GAGVSQSPRYKVAKRGQDVALRCDPISGHVSLFWYQQALGQGPEFLTYFQNEAQLDKSGLPSDRFFAERPEGSVSTLKIQRTQQEDSAVYLCASSLNSPGTAFYEQYFGPGTRLTVT.